This T cell receptor (beta chain) derives from a study of molecular identifiers for immune sequencing clone quantification. General study results and limits: Spiked Jurkat TCR RNA equal to one cell could reportedly be picked out among some 1 million naive cells. Clones with over 20 RNA copies captured over 98% of effector molecules but under 1% of naive ones.

Researchers sorted naive CD8 T cells as cells that were CD8+CD4-CCR7+CD45RA+. The germline V gene has CDR1 SNHLY and CDR2 FYNNEI. The CDR3 is made up of 13 amino acids. The V segment lost 6 bases and the J segment 8 bases; nucleotides outside the gene matches: 4. As to this clonotype: Its antigen remains unidentified.

Library preparation followed earlier protocols using designated TCR primers. MiXCR was run by TCRdb on the PCR reads, yielding one entry per CDR3 protein. The table shows about 100,000 distinct CDR3 sequences, with under 25% occurring only once. What was sequenced was naive CD8+ T cells from blood, with Jurkat cell RNA spiked in. As for subset: FACS-sorted CD8+CD4-CCR7+CD45RA+ naive T cells. The V gene is TRBV2, the J gene TRBJ2-1, with 10 bases that match TRBD1. The clonotype was recovered from a human donor in good health. Some libraries in this study had Jurkat cell RNA spiked in. The CDR3 region is CASSGQGGDEQFF. CDR3 nucleotides: TGTGCCAGCAGCGGACAGGGGGGAGATGAGCAGTTCTTC.